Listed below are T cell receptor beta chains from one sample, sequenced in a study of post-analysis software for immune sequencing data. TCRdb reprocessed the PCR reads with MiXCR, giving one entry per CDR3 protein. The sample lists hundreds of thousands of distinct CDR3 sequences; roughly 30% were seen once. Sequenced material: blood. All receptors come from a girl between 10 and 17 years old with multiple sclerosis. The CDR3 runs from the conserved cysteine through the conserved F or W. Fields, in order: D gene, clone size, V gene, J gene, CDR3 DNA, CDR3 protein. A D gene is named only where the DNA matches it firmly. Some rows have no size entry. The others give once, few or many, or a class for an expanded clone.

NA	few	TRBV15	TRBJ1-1	TGTGCCACCAGCAGAGGTACAGGGTCTGAAGCTTTCTTT	CATSRGTGSEAFF
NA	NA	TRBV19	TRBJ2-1	TGTGCCAGCCAGTTTTCAGGGGTCGGGGGGCAGTTCTTC	CASQFSGVGGQFF
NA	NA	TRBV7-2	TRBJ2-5	TGTGCCAGCAGCTGGACACTAGAGACCCAGTACTTC	CASSWTLETQYF
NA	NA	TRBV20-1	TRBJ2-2	TGCAGTGCTAGACGGGGAAACGGGGAGCTGTTTTTT	CSARRGNGELFF
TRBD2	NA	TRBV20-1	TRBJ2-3	TGCAGTGCTAGAGGATGGGAACTAGCGGGAGTGCGAGATACGCAGTATTTT	CSARGWELAGVRDTQYF
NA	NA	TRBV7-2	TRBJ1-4	TGTGCCAGCAGTCCCCGGGGAGGGTACAGTGAAAAACTGTTTTTT	CASSPRGGYSEKLFF
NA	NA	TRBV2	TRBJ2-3	TGTGCCACTCACCTCGGGACACCTAGCACAGATACGCAGTATTTT	CATHLGTPSTDTQYF
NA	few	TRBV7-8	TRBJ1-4	TGTGCCAGCAGCTTATTATCGGGAACTAATGAAAAACTGTTTTTT	CASSLLSGTNEKLFF
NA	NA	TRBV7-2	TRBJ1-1	TGTGCCAGCAAAGGCAGAAAGAACACTGAAGCTTTCTTT	CASKGRKNTEAFF
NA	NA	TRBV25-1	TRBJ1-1	TGTGCCAGCAGTGTTCTGGGCACTGAAGCTTTCTTT	CASSVLGTEAFF
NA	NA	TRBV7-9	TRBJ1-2	TGTGCCAGCAGCTTAGAGTACAGCAGCTATGGCTACACCTTC	CASSLEYSSYGYTF
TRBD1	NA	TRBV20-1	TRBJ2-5	TGCAGTGCTAGTCGTCCTGGGACAGGGCGGAAGACCCAGTACTTC	CSASRPGTGRKTQYF
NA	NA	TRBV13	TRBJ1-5	TGTGCCAGCAGCTTAGGCAGGGTAAGCAATCAGCCCCAGCATTTT	CASSLGRVSNQPQHF
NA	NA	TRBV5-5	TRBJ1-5	TGTGCCAGCAGCTTGGGGCCGTACGGGCCCCAGCATTTT	CASSLGPYGPQHF
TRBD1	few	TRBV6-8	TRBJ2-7	TGTGCCAGCAGTTACTCGACAGGGGGTTCCCACGAGCAGTACTTC	CASSYSTGGSHEQYF
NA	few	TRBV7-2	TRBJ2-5	TGTGCCAGCAGCGGAAATCAAGAGACCCAGTACTTC	CASSGNQETQYF
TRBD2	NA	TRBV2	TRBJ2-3	TGTGCCAGCAGGAGGAATATCGGGACTAGCGGGAAGACAGATACGCAGTATTTT	CASRRNIGTSGKTDTQYF
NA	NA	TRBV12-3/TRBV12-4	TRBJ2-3	TGTGCCAGCAGACGTACCCTCTTTGACAGGCGATATGGTACAGATACGCAGTATTTT	CASRRTLFDRRYGTDTQYF
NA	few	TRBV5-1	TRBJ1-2	TGCGCCAGCAGCTTGGTAACGGCCATCACTAACTATGGCTACACCTTC	CASSLVTAITNYGYTF
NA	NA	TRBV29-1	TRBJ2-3	TGCAGCGTCTTAGGGGACCGAGACCTAGTCCCAGATACGCAGTATTTT	CSVLGDRDLVPDTQYF
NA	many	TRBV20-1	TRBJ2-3	TGCAGCGTTCTGTCCCATTCCGCGGGCACAGATACGCAGTATTTT	CSVLSHSAGTDTQYF
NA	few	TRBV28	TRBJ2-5	TGTGCCAGCAGTTTAGCAGCGGGTATGGAGACCCAGTACTTC	CASSLAAGMETQYF